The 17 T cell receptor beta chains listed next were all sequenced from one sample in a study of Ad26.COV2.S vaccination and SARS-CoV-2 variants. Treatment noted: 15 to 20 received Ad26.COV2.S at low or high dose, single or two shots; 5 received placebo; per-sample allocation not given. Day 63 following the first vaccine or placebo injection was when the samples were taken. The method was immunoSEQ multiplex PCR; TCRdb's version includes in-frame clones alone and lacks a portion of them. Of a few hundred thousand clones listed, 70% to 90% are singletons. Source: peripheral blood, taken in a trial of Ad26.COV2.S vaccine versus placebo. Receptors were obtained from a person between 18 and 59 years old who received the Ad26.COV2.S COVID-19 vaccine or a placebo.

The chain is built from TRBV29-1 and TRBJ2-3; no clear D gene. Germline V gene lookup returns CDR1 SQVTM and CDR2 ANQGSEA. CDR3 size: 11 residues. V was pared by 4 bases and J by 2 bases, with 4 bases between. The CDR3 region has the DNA TGCAGCGTTGTCATCACAGATACGCAGTATTTT. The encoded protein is CSVVITDTQYF.

In DNA form, the CDR3 reads TGTGCCAGCAGCCACCCGACAGGGGAAGGCTACGAGCAGTACTTC. Its protein product is CASSHPTGEGYEQYF. The chain links TRBV6-5 to TRBJ2-7; 8 bases fit TRBD1. The CDR3 is 15 residues long. After removal of 6 bases from V and 3 bases from J, the junction contained 10 bases not matched to a gene. Germline loops: CDR1 MNHEY, CDR2 SVGAGI.

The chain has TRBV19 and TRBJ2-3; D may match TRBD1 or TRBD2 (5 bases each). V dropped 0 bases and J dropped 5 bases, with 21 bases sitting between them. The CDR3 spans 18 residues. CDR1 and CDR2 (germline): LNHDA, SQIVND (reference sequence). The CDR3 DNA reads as TGTGCCAGTAGTATAGATCCTGTCTGGGGGAGCGGTGGAGATACGCAGTATTTT. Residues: CASSIDPVWGSGGDTQYF.

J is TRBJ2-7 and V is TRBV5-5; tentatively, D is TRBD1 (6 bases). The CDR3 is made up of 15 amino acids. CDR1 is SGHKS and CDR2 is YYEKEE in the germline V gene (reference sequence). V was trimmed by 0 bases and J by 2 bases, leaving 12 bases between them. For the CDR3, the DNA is TGTGCCAGCAGCTTGGGTACAGGGTTGGCCTACGAGCAGTACGTC. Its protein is CASSLGTGLAYEQYV.

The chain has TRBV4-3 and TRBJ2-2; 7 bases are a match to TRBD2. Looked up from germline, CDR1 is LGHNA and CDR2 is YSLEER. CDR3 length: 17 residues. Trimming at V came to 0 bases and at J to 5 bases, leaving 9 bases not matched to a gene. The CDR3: CASSQDRSGVRTGELFF. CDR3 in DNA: TGCGCCAGCAGCCAAGATCGGAGCGGGGTGAGGACCGGGGAGCTGTTTTTT.

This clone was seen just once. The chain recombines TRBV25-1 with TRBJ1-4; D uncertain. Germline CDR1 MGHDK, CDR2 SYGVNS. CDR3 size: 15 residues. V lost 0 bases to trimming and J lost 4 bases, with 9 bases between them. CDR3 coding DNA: TGTGCCAGCAGTGAATATACCTTGGGTAATGAAAAACTGTTTTTT. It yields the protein CASSEYTLGNEKLFF. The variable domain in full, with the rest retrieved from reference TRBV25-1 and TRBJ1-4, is EADIYQTPRYLVIGTGKKITLECSQTMGHDKMYWYQQDPGMELHLIHYSYGVNSTEKGDLSSESTVSRIRTEHFPLTLESARPSHTSQYLCASSEYTLGNEKLFFGSGTQLSVL.

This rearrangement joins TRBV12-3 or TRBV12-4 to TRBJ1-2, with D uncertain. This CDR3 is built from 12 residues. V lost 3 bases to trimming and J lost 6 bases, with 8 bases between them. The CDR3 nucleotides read TGTGCCAGCAGTTTGCATCAGAATGGCTACACCTTC. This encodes CASSLHQNGYTF.

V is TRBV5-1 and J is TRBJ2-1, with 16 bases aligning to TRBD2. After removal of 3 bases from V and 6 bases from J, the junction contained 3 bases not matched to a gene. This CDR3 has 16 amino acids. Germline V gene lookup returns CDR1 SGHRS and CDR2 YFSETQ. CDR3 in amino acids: CASSWGLAGGINEQFF. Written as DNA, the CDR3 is TGCGCCAGCAGCTGGGGACTAGCGGGAGGGATCAATGAGCAGTTCTTC.

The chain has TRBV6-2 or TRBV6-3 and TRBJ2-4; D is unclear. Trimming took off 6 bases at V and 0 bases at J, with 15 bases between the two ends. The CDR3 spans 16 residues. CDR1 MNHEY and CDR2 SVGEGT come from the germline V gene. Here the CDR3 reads CASSPLTELAKNIQYF. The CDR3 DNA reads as TGTGCCAGCAGCCCACTTACCGAGCTAGCCAAAAACATTCAGTACTTC.

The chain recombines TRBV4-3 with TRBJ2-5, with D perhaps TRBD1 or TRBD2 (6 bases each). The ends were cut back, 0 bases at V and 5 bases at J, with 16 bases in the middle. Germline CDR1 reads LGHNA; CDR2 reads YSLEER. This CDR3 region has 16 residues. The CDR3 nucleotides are TGCGCCAGCAGCCAAGACTGGAGGGGGGAGCCGGAGACCCAGTACTTC. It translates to CASSQDWRGEPETQYF.

In nucleotides, the CDR3 is TGTGCCAGCAGTCCCCGAAGGGGTGACGGTGGCTACACCTTC. This sequence encodes CASSPRRGDGGYTF. The chain uses TRBV6-1 and TRBJ1-2; the D gene is possibly TRBD1 (5 bases). Deletions cut 5 bases from V and 7 bases from J, with 17 bases between. Germline V lookup: CDR1 MNHNS, CDR2 SASEGT. The CDR3 is 14 amino acids.

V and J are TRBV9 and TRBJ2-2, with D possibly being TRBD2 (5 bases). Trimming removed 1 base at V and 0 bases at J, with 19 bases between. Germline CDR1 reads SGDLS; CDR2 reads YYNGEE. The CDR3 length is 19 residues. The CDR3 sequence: CASSVSLGRVVANTGELFF. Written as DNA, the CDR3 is TGTGCCAGCAGCGTAAGTCTAGGGAGAGTAGTAGCGAACACCGGGGAGCTGTTTTTT.

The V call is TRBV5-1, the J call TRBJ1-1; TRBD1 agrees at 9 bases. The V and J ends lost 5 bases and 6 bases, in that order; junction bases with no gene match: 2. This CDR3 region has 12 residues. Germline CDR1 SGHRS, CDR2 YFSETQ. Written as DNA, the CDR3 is TGCGCCAGCAGTCGGACAGGGGCTGAAGCTTTCTTT. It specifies CASSRTGAEAFF.

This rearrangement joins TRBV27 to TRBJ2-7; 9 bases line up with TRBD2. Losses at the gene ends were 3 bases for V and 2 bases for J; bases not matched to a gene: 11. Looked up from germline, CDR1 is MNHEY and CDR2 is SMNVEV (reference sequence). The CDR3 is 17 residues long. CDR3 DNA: TGTGCCAGCAGTTTGGGGGACCTAGCGGGAAGGACCTACGAGCAGTACGTC. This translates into CASSLGDLAGRTYEQYV.

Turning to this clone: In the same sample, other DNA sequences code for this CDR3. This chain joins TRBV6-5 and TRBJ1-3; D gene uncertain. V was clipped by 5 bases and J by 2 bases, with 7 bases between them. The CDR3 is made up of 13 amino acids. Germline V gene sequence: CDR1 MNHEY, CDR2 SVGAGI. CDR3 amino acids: CASSLDPGNTIYF. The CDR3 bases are TGTGCCAGCAGTCTGGACCCTGGAAACACCATATATTTT.

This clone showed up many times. CDR3 region: CASSYGGFRSTEAFF. The CDR3, as DNA: TGTGCCAGCAGTTACGGGGGGTTTCGGAGCACTGAAGCTTTCTTT. The chain recombines TRBV6-5 with TRBJ1-1; D perhaps matches TRBD1 (5 bases). CDR1 is MNHEY and CDR2 is SVGAGI in the germline V gene. The CDR3 has 15 amino acids. V shed 2 bases and J shed 4 bases, with 14 bases lying between them.

The CDR3 protein is CASSVRTGRTEAFF. The DNA for the CDR3 is TGTGCCAGCAGCGTACGGACAGGGCGCACTGAAGCTTTCTTT. V gene TRBV7-2 combines with J gene TRBJ1-1; 8 nucleotides match TRBD1. V shed 5 bases, J shed 4 bases, and the junction held 6 bases outside the gene matches. Germline CDR1 SGHTA, CDR2 FQGNSA. The CDR3 runs 14 residues.